The rows below give T cell receptor beta chains drawn from one sample of a study of cytomegalovirus exposure and HLA in healthy donors. TCRdb keeps only in-frame clones here, not all; method: immunoSEQ multiplex PCR. The repertoire consists of fewer than 150,000 clones, with under 85% occurring once and the leading ten covering around 4%. The sample consisted of PBMCs. These receptor sequences come from a human donor in good health. Both conserved end residues are part of each CDR3. The D gene is left open where the match is weak. Clone size, where shown, is once, few, many, or a class for clones that have expanded.

DNA: TGTGCCACCAGCAGAGATGGGATAGGGGCCGGGGCCAACGTCCTGACTTTC; CDR3: CATSRDGIGAGANVLTF; J: TRBJ2-6; D: .; V: TRBV15; size: .
DNA: TGTGCCAGCAGTGAAATAAACAGGGGGGGTGAGACCCAGTACTTC; CDR3: CASSEINRGGETQYF; J: TRBJ2-5; D: .; V: TRBV25-1; size: .
DNA: TGTGCCAGCAATGGACCCCGAACAGGGCAGAGGACCGGGGAGCTGTTTTTT; CDR3: CASNGPRTGQRTGELFF; J: TRBJ2-2; D: .; V: TRBV28; size: .
DNA: TGCAGCGCCGGTGGGGGGAGCACCTATGGCTACACCTTC; CDR3: CSAGGGSTYGYTF; J: TRBJ1-2; D: .; V: TRBV29-1; size: .
DNA: TGCGCCAGCAGCCCCCATGCCCAGCGGTTTAACACCGGGGAGCTGTTTTTT; CDR3: CASSPHAQRFNTGELFF; J: TRBJ2-2; D: .; V: TRBV4-1; size: few
DNA: TGTGCCAGCAGTTTATCGAAGGGCGGGAGACCCTCCTACGAGCAGTACTTC; CDR3: CASSLSKGGRPSYEQYF; J: TRBJ2-7; D: TRBD2; V: TRBV27; size: .
DNA: TGCGCCAGCAGCCAAGATCGGACAACCATATATTTT; CDR3: CASSQDRTTIYF; J: TRBJ1-3; D: .; V: TRBV4-1; size: few
DNA: TGTGCCAGCAGTGCACAGGGGAGCAATCAGCCCCAGCATTTT; CDR3: CASSAQGSNQPQHF; J: TRBJ1-5; D: TRBD1; V: TRBV2; size: .
DNA: TGTGCCAGTCAACTAGCTCGGATGCAGCCCCAGCATTTT; CDR3: CASQLARMQPQHF; J: TRBJ1-5; D: .; V: TRBV19; size: .
DNA: TGCGCCAGCAGCTTGGCCGGACAGGGAGTCGGGGAGCTGTTTTTT; CDR3: CASSLAGQGVGELFF; J: TRBJ2-2; D: TRBD1; V: TRBV5-1; size: .
DNA: TGTGCCAGCAGCCAGTGGACAGGGGGATTCGGGGAGCTGTTTTTT; CDR3: CASSQWTGGFGELFF; J: TRBJ2-2; D: TRBD1; V: TRBV14; size: .
DNA: TGTGCCAGCAGCGATCCCGGGACAGGGAACACTGAAGCTTTCTTT; CDR3: CASSDPGTGNTEAFF; J: TRBJ1-1; D: TRBD1; V: TRBV7-9; size: .
DNA: TGTGCCAGCAGTTCTCAGGGACTTGAAGCTTTCTTT; CDR3: CASSSQGLEAFF; J: TRBJ1-1; D: .; V: TRBV6-5; size: .
DNA: TGCAGCGTTGAAACGGGACAGTCCTACGAGCAGTACTTC; CDR3: CSVETGQSYEQYF; J: TRBJ2-7; D: TRBD1; V: TRBV29-1; size: .
DNA: TGTGCCAGCAGTTTATTGGGCCAGGGCGCTTTCTTT; CDR3: CASSLLGQGAFF; J: TRBJ1-1; D: .; V: TRBV27; size: .